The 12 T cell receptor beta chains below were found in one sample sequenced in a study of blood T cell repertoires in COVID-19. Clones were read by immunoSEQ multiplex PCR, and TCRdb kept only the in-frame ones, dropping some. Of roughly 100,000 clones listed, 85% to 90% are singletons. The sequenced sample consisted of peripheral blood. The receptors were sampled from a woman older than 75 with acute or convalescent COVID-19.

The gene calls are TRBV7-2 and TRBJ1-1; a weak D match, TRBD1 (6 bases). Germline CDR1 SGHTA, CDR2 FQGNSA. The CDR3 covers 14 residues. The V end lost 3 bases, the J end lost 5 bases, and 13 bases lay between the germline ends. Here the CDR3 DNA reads TGTGCCAGCAGCTTGGGGAGGGGGAGAACTGAAGCTTTCTTT. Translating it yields CASSLGRGRTEAFF.

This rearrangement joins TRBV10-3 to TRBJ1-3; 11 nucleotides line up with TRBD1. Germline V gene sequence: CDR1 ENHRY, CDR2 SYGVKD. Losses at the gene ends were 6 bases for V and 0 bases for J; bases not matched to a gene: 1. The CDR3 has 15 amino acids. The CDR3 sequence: CAIRDRGLSGNTIYF. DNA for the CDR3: TGTGCCATCAGGGACAGGGGGCTCTCTGGAAACACCATATATTTT.

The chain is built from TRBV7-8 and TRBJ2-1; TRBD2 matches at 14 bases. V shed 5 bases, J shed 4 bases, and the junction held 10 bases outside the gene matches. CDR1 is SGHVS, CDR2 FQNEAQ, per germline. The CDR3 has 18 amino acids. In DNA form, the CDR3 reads TGTGCCAGCAGCCCGCGAAGGACTAGCGGGGGGCATTACAATGAGCAGTTCTTC. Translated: CASSPRRTSGGHYNEQFF.

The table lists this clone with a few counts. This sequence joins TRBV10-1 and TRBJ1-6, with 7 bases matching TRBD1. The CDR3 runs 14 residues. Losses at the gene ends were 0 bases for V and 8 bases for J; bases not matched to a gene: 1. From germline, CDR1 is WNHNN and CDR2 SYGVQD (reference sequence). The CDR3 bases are TGCGCCAGCAGTGAGTCCAGGGGGGATTCACCCCTCCACTTT. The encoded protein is CASSESRGDSPLHF.

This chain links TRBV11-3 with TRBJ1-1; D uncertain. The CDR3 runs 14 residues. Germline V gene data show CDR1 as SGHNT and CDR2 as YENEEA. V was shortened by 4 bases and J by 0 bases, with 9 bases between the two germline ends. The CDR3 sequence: CASSWRWVNTEAFF. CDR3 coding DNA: TGTGCCAGCAGCTGGCGGTGGGTGAACACTGAAGCTTTCTTT. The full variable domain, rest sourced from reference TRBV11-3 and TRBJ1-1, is EAGVVQSPRYKIIEKKQPVAFWCNPISGHNTLYWYLQNLGQGPELLIRYENEEAVDDSQLPKDRFSAERLKGVDSTLKIQPAELGDSAVYLCASSWRWVNTEAFFGQGTRLTVV.

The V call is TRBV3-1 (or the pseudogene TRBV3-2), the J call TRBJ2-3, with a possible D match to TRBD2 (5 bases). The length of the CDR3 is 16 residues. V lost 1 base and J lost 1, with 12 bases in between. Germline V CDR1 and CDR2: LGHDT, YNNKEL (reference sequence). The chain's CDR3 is CASSQAGLAGTDTQYF. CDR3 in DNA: TGTGCCAGCAGCCAAGCCGGGCTAGCCGGCACAGATACGCAGTATTTT.

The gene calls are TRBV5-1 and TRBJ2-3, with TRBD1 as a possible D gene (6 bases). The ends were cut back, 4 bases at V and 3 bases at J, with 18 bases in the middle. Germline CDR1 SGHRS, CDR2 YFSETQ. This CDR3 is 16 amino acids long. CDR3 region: CASSAHRDEETDTQYF. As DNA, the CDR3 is TGCGCCAGCAGCGCGCACAGGGATGAGGAGACAGATACGCAGTATTTT.

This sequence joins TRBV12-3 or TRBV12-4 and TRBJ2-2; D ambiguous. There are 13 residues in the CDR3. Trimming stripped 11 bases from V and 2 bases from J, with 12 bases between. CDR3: CAGRLGNTGELFF. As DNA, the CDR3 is TGTGCCGGCCGCCTAGGAAACACCGGGGAGCTGTTTTTT.

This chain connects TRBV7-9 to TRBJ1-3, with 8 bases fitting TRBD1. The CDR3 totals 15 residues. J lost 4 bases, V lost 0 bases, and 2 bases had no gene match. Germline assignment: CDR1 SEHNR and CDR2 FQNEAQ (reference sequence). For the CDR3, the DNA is TGTGCCAGCAGCTTAGCGCGGGACAGGGGAAACACCATATATTTT. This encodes CASSLARDRGNTIYF. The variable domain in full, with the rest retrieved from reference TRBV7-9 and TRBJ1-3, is DTGVSQNPRHKITKRGQNVTFRCDPISEHNRLYWYRQTLGQGPEFLTYFQNEAQLEKSRLLSDRFSAERPKGSFSTLEIQRTEQGDSAMYLCASSLARDRGNTIYFGEGSWLTVV.

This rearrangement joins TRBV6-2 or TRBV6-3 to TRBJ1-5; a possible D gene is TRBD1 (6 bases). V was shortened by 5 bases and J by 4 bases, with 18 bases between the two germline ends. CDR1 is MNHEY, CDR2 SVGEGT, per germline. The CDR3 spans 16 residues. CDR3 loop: CASSLGQTLKNQPQHF. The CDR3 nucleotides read TGTGCCAGCAGTCTAGGACAGACGCTTAAAAATCAGCCCCAGCATTTT.

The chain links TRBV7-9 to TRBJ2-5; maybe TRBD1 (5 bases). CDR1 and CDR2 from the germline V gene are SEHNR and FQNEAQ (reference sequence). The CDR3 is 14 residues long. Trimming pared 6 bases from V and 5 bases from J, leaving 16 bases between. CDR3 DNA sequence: TGTGCCAGCAGTACGGACAAATTCCGGGAGACCCAGTACTTC. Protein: CASSTDKFRETQYF.

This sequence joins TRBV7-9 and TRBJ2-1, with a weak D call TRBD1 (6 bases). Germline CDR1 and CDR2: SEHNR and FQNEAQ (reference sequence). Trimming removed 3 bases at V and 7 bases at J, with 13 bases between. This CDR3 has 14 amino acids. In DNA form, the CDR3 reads TGTGCCAGCAGCTTCACCGGGACATTTAATGAGCAGTTCTTC. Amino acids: CASSFTGTFNEQFF.